This TCR beta chain is drawn from a study of shared clonotypes between healthy human individuals. Notes on the study in general: Sampling covered nothing but blood. Tissue TCR repertoires likely differ from those found in blood. The study found about 5.1% of naive CD4 clonotypes shared across four donors.

Germline loops: CDR1 MNHEY, CDR2 SVGAGI. The CDR3 is 15 residues long. The germline V and J ends were trimmed by 4 bases and 4 bases, with 14 bases remaining between them. Remarks on this clone: Antigen: not known.

An assay was performed, and its level was deep. TCRdb's copy holds only in-frame clones and misses some; the assay was immunoSEQ multiplex PCR. The table has about 600,000 clones, 95% to 98% seen once. The sample comprised naive CD4+ T cells sorted from blood. Sample subset: CD45RA+ positively selected. This sequence joins TRBV6-5 and TRBJ1-5; the D gene is possibly TRBD1 (6 bases). This TCR came from a woman aged 25 to 39 in good health. The CDR3 loop is CASSFDRRGNQPQHF. For the CDR3, the DNA is TGTGCCAGCAGTTTCGACAGGAGGGGGAATCAGCCCCAGCATTTT.